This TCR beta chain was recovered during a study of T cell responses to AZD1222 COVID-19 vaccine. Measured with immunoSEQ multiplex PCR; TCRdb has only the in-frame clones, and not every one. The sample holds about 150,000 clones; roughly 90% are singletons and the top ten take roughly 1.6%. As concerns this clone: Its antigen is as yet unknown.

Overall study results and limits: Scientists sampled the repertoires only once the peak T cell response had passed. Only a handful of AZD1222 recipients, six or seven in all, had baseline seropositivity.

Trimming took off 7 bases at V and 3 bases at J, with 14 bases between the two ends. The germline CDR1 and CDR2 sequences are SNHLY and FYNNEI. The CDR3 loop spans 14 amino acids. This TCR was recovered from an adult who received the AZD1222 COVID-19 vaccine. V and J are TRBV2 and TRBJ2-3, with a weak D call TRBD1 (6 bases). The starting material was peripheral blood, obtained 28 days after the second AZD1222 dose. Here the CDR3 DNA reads TGTGCCAGCACCAAGGGGGTTTTAACAGATACGCAGTATTTT. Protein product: CASTKGVLTDTQYF.